What follows are 6 T cell receptor beta chains derived from one specimen sequenced in a study of PD-1 blockade in mismatch repair-deficient tumors. Generated by immunoSEQ multiplex PCR, the TCRdb table keeps only in-frame clones and is missing some. The table has tens of thousands of clones, around four fifths seen once. Source: peripheral blood, taken 2 weeks after starting pembrolizumab. Receptor source: an adult with mismatch repair-deficient cancer.

The rearrangement links TRBV6-1 to TRBJ2-2; the match to TRBD1 covers 7 bases. Germline V gene sequence: CDR1 MNHNS, CDR2 SASEGT. This CDR3 has 15 residues. Germline trimming cut 5 bases from V and 2 bases from J; bases unmatched to any gene: 5. DNA for the CDR3: TGTGCCAGCAGTCAGGGGACAGTAAACACCGGGGAGCTGTTTTTT. Protein sequence: CASSQGTVNTGELFF.

Written as DNA, the CDR3 is TGTGCCAGCAGCGTAGGACTCACGGGGATCGCTTCCTACGAGCAGTACTTC. This gives the protein CASSVGLTGIASYEQYF. The chain links TRBV9 to TRBJ2-7, with D possibly matching TRBD2 (5 bases). Germline-derived CDR1 and CDR2 are SGDLS and YYNGEE. Between the trimmed V and J ends, which lost 0 bases and 1 base, there was a span of 17 bases. The CDR3 consists of 17 residues.

The chain couples TRBV7-3 to TRBJ2-1; no definite D call. The germline gives CDR1 SGHTA, CDR2 FQGTGA. CDR3 size: 16 residues. Trimming removed 2 bases at V and 5 bases at J, with 16 bases between. The CDR3 loop is CASSLLPPRVNNEQFF. CDR3 sequence (DNA): TGTGCCAGCAGCTTACTCCCCCCGAGAGTAAACAATGAGCAGTTCTTC.

V gene TRBV11-3 combines with J gene TRBJ1-1; D remains unclear. The V end lost 5 bases, the J end lost 0 bases, and 10 bases lay between the germline ends. Germline-derived CDR1 and CDR2 are SGHNT and YENEEA. This CDR3 has 14 residues. The CDR3 is CASSPRTVNTEAFF. CDR3 coding DNA: TGTGCCAGCAGCCCCCGCACAGTGAACACTGAAGCTTTCTTT.

V gene TRBV9 combines with J gene TRBJ2-1, with 8 bases fitting TRBD2. CDR3 size: 19 residues. Germline V CDR1 and CDR2: SGDLS, YYNGEE. The V gene end was trimmed by 4 bases and the J gene end by 1 base; junction bases not matched to a gene: 16. The CDR3 bases are TGTGCCAGCAGCCACGGGAGGGCCTCAGTCTCCCCATCCTACAATGAGCAGTTCTTC. Protein sequence: CASSHGRASVSPSYNEQFF.

This sequence joins TRBV18 and TRBJ1-1; D not resolved. The CDR3 totals 12 residues. The germline gives CDR1 KGHSH, CDR2 LQKENI. V was pared by 1 base and J by 6 bases, with 6 bases between. The CDR3 sequence is CASSPLSAEAFF. CDR3 coding DNA: TGTGCCAGCTCACCACTGTCCGCTGAAGCTTTCTTT.